A single sample gave rise to the 19 T cell receptor beta chains below, sequenced in a study of cytomegalovirus exposure and HLA in healthy donors. Primers: 60 Vbeta forward and 13 Jbeta reverse. Produced via immunoSEQ multiplex PCR; TCRdb's table is partial and in-frame only. Listed are tens of thousands of clones; roughly 5% falls within the top ten. The specimen sequenced was PBMCs. The receptors were gathered from a man aged 25-40 years in good health and CMV-seropositive.

The rearrangement uses TRBV4-2 and TRBJ2-1; 13 bases match TRBD2. The CDR3 loop spans 15 amino acids. V was clipped by 2 bases and J by 6 bases; unmatched bases: 1. Looked up from germline, CDR1 is LGHNA and CDR2 is YNFKEQ. The CDR3 coding sequence is TGTGCCAGCAGCCAAACTAGCGGGGGGGCCAATGAGCAGTTCTTC. Its protein product is CASSQTSGGANEQFF.

This sequence joins TRBV11-2 and TRBJ2-1, with D perhaps TRBD1 (5 bases). Per germline, CDR1 SGHAT and CDR2 FQNNGV. This CDR3 spans 12 amino acids. The ends were cut back, 6 bases at V and 7 bases at J, with 10 bases in the middle. DNA for the CDR3: TGTGCCAGCAGGGGGCGAATGAATGAGCAGTTCTTC. Translated, it gives CASRGRMNEQFF.

J is TRBJ1-2 and V is TRBV18, with D perhaps TRBD1 (6 bases). Germline CDR1 and CDR2: KGHSH and LQKENI. V gave up 1 base and J gave up 1 base, with 16 bases separating them. This CDR3 is 17 amino acids long. CDR3 protein: CASSPLPRDTYNYGYTF. The CDR3 region has the DNA TGTGCCAGCTCACCACTCCCCCGGGACACTTATAACTATGGCTACACCTTC.

This rearrangement joins TRBV9 to TRBJ2-3, with 9 bases aligning to TRBD2. The CDR3 is 15 amino acids. J was trimmed by 5 bases and V by 4 bases; bases with no gene match: 8. CDR1 and CDR2 from the germline V gene are SGDLS and YYNGEE. The CDR3 loop reads CASSPLAGGQDTQYF. CDR3 coding DNA: TGTGCCAGCAGCCCCCTGGCGGGGGGGCAAGATACGCAGTATTTT.

The chain has TRBV7-3 and TRBJ2-1; TRBD2 agrees at 7 bases. Looked up from germline, CDR1 is SGHTA and CDR2 is FQGTGA. The CDR3 length is 15 residues. V lost 5 bases, J lost 2 bases, and 6 bases stayed unmatched. The chain's CDR3 is CASSLSGDPYNEQFF. DNA for the CDR3: TGTGCCAGCAGCCTGAGCGGGGACCCCTACAATGAGCAGTTCTTC.

The chain is built from TRBV5-1 and TRBJ2-2; 9 bases align to TRBD1. The CDR3 totals 18 residues. CDR1 is SGHRS, CDR2 YFSETQ, per germline. With V trimmed by 6 bases and J by 0 bases, 12 bases remained unmatched. The CDR3 reads CASMDRDRERANTGELFF. The CDR3 DNA reads TGCGCCAGCATGGACCGGGACAGGGAACGAGCGAACACCGGGGAGCTGTTTTTT.

This chain uses TRBV4-2 with TRBJ1-1, with unresolved D. Per the germline V gene, CDR1 is LGHNA and CDR2 is YNFKEQ. This CDR3 is 13 amino acids long. The V end lost 0 bases, the J end lost 7 bases, and 9 bases lay between the germline ends. The CDR3 here is CASSQDQRSEAFF. The CDR3 coding sequence is TGTGCCAGCAGCCAAGATCAACGGAGTGAAGCTTTCTTT.

V is TRBV5-1 and J is TRBJ2-3; 7 bases are a match to TRBD2. The CDR3 sequence is 14 residues long. The germline V gene has CDR1 SGHRS and CDR2 YFSETQ. V gave up 4 bases and J gave up 5 bases; unmatched junction bases: 7. The CDR3 sequence: CASSPRGGGDTQYF. CDR3 bases: TGCGCCAGCAGCCCTCGCGGGGGTGGAGATACGCAGTATTTT.

V is TRBV7-9 and J is TRBJ2-3; 10 bases are shared with TRBD1. The trim removed 5 bases at V and 3 bases at J, leaving 2 bases unmatched. The CDR3 totals 14 residues. CDR1 is SEHNR, CDR2 FQNEAQ, per germline (reference sequence). CDR3 in amino acids: CASSRQGATDTQYF. The CDR3 DNA sequence: TGTGCCAGCAGCCGACAGGGGGCGACAGATACGCAGTATTTT.

The chain couples TRBV10-3 to TRBJ2-5; D is unclear. V lost 7 bases and J lost 3, with 12 bases in between. This CDR3 has 13 residues. Germline V lookup: CDR1 ENHRY, CDR2 SYGVKD. CDR3 sequence reads: CAITTGPEETQYF. The CDR3 bases are TGTGCCATCACCACGGGTCCTGAAGAGACCCAGTACTTC.

The gene calls are TRBV30 and TRBJ2-3; D is perhaps TRBD1 (6 bases). V was pared by 1 base and J by 7 bases, with 9 bases between. Germline V lookup: CDR1 GTSNPN, CDR2 SVGIG (reference sequence). This CDR3 region has 12 residues. The DNA for the CDR3 is TGTGCCTGGAGTGGGGGGCTCTATACGCAGTATTTT. Its translation is CAWSGGLYTQYF.

V gene TRBV30 combines with J gene TRBJ1-1; D possibly corresponds to TRBD1 (5 bases). V lost 5 bases, J lost 11 bases, and 24 bases lay in between. Germline lookup yields CDR1 GTSNPN and CDR2 SVGIG (reference sequence). This CDR3 has 14 residues. CDR3 residues: CAWGTKRGRSMAFF. Written as DNA, the CDR3 is TGTGCCTGGGGGACTAAAAGGGGCCGCTCAATGGCTTTCTTT.

This chain connects TRBV5-1 to TRBJ2-5; 10 bases agree with TRBD2. Judging by the DNA end, TRBJ2-7 fits better; the J call may be wrong. Germline lookup yields CDR1 SGHRS and CDR2 YFSETQ. This CDR3 contains 15 residues. The CDR3: CATAPLAGVSHEQYF. The CDR3 coding sequence is TGCGCCACCGCCCCTCTAGCGGGAGTAAGCCACGAGCAGTACTTC.

Worth noting for this clone: The same CDR3 can be traced to other DNA sequences in this sample. The chain links TRBV6-5 to TRBJ2-7, with D maybe TRBD1 (5 bases). There are 15 residues in the CDR3. The germline V gene has CDR1 MNHEY and CDR2 SVGAGI. V lost 4 bases and J 2 bases, leaving 15 bases between the germline ends. CDR3 loop: CASSSGALGAYEQYF. Written as DNA, the CDR3 is TGTGCCAGCAGTTCTGGGGCACTTGGCGCCTACGAGCAGTACTTC.

The chain joins TRBV6-5 to TRBJ2-1; 7 nucleotides line up with TRBD2. CDR3 length: 12 amino acids. The J segment lost 7 bases and the V segment lost 4 bases, leaving 1 base of the junction unmatched. Looked up from germline, CDR1 is MNHEY and CDR2 is SVGAGI. The CDR3 protein is CASSLRGNEQFF. The CDR3 DNA sequence: TGTGCCAGCAGTTTGCGGGGGAATGAGCAGTTCTTC.

The rearrangement uses TRBV6-5 and TRBJ2-7; TRBD1 agrees at 10 bases. The CDR3 loop spans 15 amino acids. J lost 7 bases, V lost 4 bases, and 10 bases had no gene match. CDR1 MNHEY and CDR2 SVGAGI come from the germline V gene. The CDR3 DNA sequence: TGTGCCAGCAGTTCCGGGACAGGGGCTGCTCGGGAGCAGTACTTC. Translating gives CASSSGTGAAREQYF.

The CDR3 loop reads CASSSAGGGVYGYTF. For the CDR3, the DNA is TGTGCCAGCAGCTCCGCAGGCGGGGGGGTCTATGGCTACACCTTC. The chain combines TRBV5-4 with TRBJ1-2, with D perhaps matching TRBD1 (5 bases). Germline loops: CDR1 SGHNT, CDR2 YYREEE (reference sequence). The CDR3 has 15 amino acids. V was clipped by 3 bases and J by 4 bases, with 16 bases between them.

This sequence joins TRBV6-5 and TRBJ2-7, with 8 bases that match TRBD2. The CDR3 sequence is 15 residues long. Germline CDR1 reads MNHEY; CDR2 reads SVGAGI. V gave up 6 bases and J gave up 2 bases; unmatched junction bases: 9. The chain's CDR3 is CASSVVRGRPYEQYF. The CDR3 region has the DNA TGTGCCAGCAGCGTCGTTCGCGGGAGGCCCTACGAGCAGTACTTC.

The gene calls are TRBV11-2 and TRBJ1-1; TRBD1 matches at 8 bases. The CDR3 covers 15 residues. CDR1 and CDR2 (germline): SGHAT, FQNNGV. Trimming took 8 bases from V and 9 from J; bases not matched to a gene: 17. This CDR3 reads CASQRTVQGGIKAFF. The CDR3 nucleotides are TGTGCCAGCCAGAGGACAGTACAGGGGGGGATAAAAGCTTTCTTT.